Sequencing of this TCR beta chain was carried out in a study of T cell responses to AZD1222 COVID-19 vaccine. Study conclusions and caveats: Donors were chiefly white British, with a greater number of females, and clonal diversity was perhaps underestimated. Researchers took repertoire samples only after the peak T cell response had come. Nearly half of spike-specific TCRs reportedly target unmutated variant regions.

Notes on this clone: Its cognate antigen is unknown.

Germline V gene sequence: CDR1 LNHDA, CDR2 SQIVND (reference sequence). CDR3 length: 15 amino acids. V trimming: 4 bases; J trimming: 9 bases; junction bases outside the gene matches: 12. The protocol was immunoSEQ multiplex PCR, while the TCRdb copy is restricted to in-frame clones and leaves out a portion. The sample shows roughly 93,000 clones, around 90% of them seen only once. The sequences come from peripheral blood, collected on day 0 of AZD1222 vaccination. This rearrangement joins TRBV19 to TRBJ2-1; TRBD2 agrees at 7 bases. This TCR derives from an adult in good health. The CDR3 here is CASSTLPMTSFEQFF. The DNA for the CDR3 is TGTGCCAGTAGTACCCTCCCCATGACTAGCTTTGAGCAGTTCTTC. Complete variable domain (other parts from reference TRBV19 and TRBJ2-1): DGGITQSPKYLFRKEGQNVTLSCEQNLNHDAMYWYRQDPGQGLRLIYYSQIVNDFQKGDIAEGYSVSREKKESFPLTVTSAQKNPTAFYLCASSTLPMTSFEQFFGPGTRLTVL.